The T cell receptor (beta chain) under discussion was sequenced for a study of blood T cells in healthy people across ages. As concerns this clonotype: Sequence at one end of the junction differs from germline and may be a read error.

A sample-barcoded 5' primer and a J-beta primer mix were used in a second PCR of roughly 7 to 11 cycles. At least 3 million CDR3-containing paired-end reads were obtained per sample. TCRdb ran MiXCR on the 5' RACE reads and lists one entry per CDR3 protein. The table shows roughly 1.6 million distinct CDR3 sequences, with approximately 32% occurring only once. This CDR3 has 15 amino acids. CDR1 is MNHEY, CDR2 SVGAGI, per germline. The chain recombines TRBV6-5 with TRBJ2-7, with 8 bases fitting TRBD1. The sample was blood. The source of this sequence is a woman aged 25 to 39 in good health. CDR3 loop: CASRGNDRGHYGQYF. The CDR3, as DNA: TGTGCCAGCAGGGGGAACGACAGGGGACACTACGGGCAGTACTTC.